Shown below are 12 T cell receptor beta chains from a single sample sequenced in a study of PD-1 blockade in classical Hodgkin lymphoma. Generated by immunoSEQ multiplex PCR, the TCRdb table keeps only in-frame clones and is missing some. The data hold 4,400 or so clones, with 87% observed a single time. All patients experienced relapse after autologous stem cell transplantation, and brentuximab vedotin exposure was variable. The study purified CD4+ T cells from thawed PBMCs using magnetic negative selection. The sample consisted of CD4+ T cells from blood, taken at baseline. These receptors were collected from a human donor with classical Hodgkin lymphoma.

This chain links TRBV15 with TRBJ1-5, with D tentatively TRBD1 (5 bases). The V gene's germline CDR1 is LNHNV and CDR2 YYDKDF (reference sequence). This CDR3 contains 16 residues. V was cut by 1 base and J by 3 bases, with 13 bases left in between. The CDR3 DNA sequence: TGTGCCACCAGCAGAGGGGACCGCTCCCCCAATCAGCCCCAGCATTTT. This translates into CATSRGDRSPNQPQHF.

The chain is built from TRBV5-1 and TRBJ1-2, with D maybe TRBD1 (6 bases). The CDR3 is made up of 15 amino acids. Germline CDR1 and CDR2: SGHRS and YFSETQ. Trimming took off 4 bases at V and 7 bases at J, with 20 bases between the two ends. For the CDR3, the DNA is TGCGCCAGCAGCATCACTCGCACAGGGAGCGGTGGCTACACCTTC. Translated: CASSITRTGSGGYTF.

This chain connects TRBV14 to TRBJ2-2; D remains unclear. This CDR3 contains 14 residues. Germline V gene data show CDR1 as SGHDN and CDR2 as FVKESK. Trimming left V 3 bases short and J 1 base short, with 6 bases between. The CDR3 spells CASSQGMNTGELFF. DNA for the CDR3: TGTGCCAGCAGCCAGGGAATGAACACCGGGGAGCTGTTTTTT.

The gene calls are TRBV7-9 and TRBJ2-7, with TRBD2 identical over 8 bases. V shed 3 bases and J 11 bases; nucleotides not matched to a gene: 12. This CDR3 is 14 amino acids long. Germline CDR1 SEHNR, CDR2 FQNEAQ (reference sequence). The chain's CDR3 is CASSFNREGGVKYF. Here the CDR3 DNA reads TGTGCCAGCAGCTTTAATCGGGAGGGAGGGGTAAAGTACTTC. The whole variable domain, remainder taken from reference TRBV7-9 and TRBJ2-7, is DTGVSQNPRHKITKRGQNVTFRCDPISEHNRLYWYRQTLGQGPEFLTYFQNEAQLEKSRLLSDRFSAERPKGSFSTLEIQRTEQGDSAMYLCASSFNREGGVKYFGPGTRLTVT.

V usage is TRBV6-6 and J usage is TRBJ1-4; possibly TRBD1 for D (6 bases). This CDR3 is built from 16 residues. V was cut by 2 bases and J by 7 bases, with 17 bases left in between. Germline V gene lookup returns CDR1 MNHNY and CDR2 SVGAGI (reference sequence). The CDR3 region is CASSYASGTQSEKLFF. The DNA for the CDR3 is TGTGCCAGCAGTTACGCCTCCGGGACACAATCTGAAAAACTGTTTTTT.

V and J are TRBV5-1 and TRBJ2-3, with a tentative D call TRBD2 (5 bases). Germline lookup yields CDR1 SGHRS and CDR2 YFSETQ. V was cut by 7 bases and J by 2 bases, with 14 bases left in between. CDR3 length: 14 amino acids. The DNA for the CDR3 is TGCGCCAGCTCGGGCGGGCCAACCACAGATACGCAGTATTTT. Translated: CASSGGPTTDTQYF.

The chain combines TRBV6-1 with TRBJ1-4; D gene uncertain. The CDR3 covers 13 residues. The germline V and J ends were trimmed by 7 bases and 8 bases, with 14 bases remaining between them. Germline V CDR1 and CDR2: MNHNS, SASEGT. CDR3 amino acids: CASTRNYREKLFF. CDR3 in DNA: TGTGCCAGCACGAGGAATTATAGGGAAAAACTGTTTTTT.

This chain links TRBV5-4 with TRBJ2-1; 8 nucleotides line up with TRBD2. The V gene's germline CDR1 is SGHNT and CDR2 YYREEE (reference sequence). The trim removed 2 bases at V and 0 bases at J, leaving 1 base unmatched. This CDR3 is built from 15 residues. CDR3 region: CASSFSGASYNEQFF. In DNA form, the CDR3 reads TGTGCCAGCAGCTTTAGCGGGGCCTCCTACAATGAGCAGTTCTTC.

The chain links TRBV7-9 to TRBJ2-3; D gene unclear. The CDR3 totals 14 residues. CDR1 is SEHNR, CDR2 FQNEAQ, per germline (reference sequence). Trimming took off 2 bases at V and 4 bases at J, with 10 bases between the two ends. In nucleotides, the CDR3 is TGTGCCAGCAGCTTATCCACCATAGCAGATACGCAGTATTTT. It translates to CASSLSTIADTQYF.

The chain links TRBV7-9 to TRBJ2-2; D gene uncertain. The germline gives CDR1 SEHNR, CDR2 FQNEAQ (reference sequence). This CDR3 has 13 amino acids. The V end lost 5 bases, the J end lost 4 bases, and 8 bases lay between the germline ends. The CDR3 loop reads CASSRQSTGELFF. The CDR3 bases are TGTGCCAGCAGCCGACAATCCACCGGGGAGCTGTTTTTT. The whole variable domain, filled in from reference TRBV7-9 and TRBJ2-2, reads DTGVSQNPRHKITKRGQNVTFRCDPISEHNRLYWYRQTLGQGPEFLTYFQNEAQLEKSRLLSDRFSAERPKGSFSTLEIQRTEQGDSAMYLCASSRQSTGELFFGEGSRLTVL.

This clone has only one observation. The chain carries TRBV6-5 and TRBJ1-4; D is unclear. This CDR3 spans 14 amino acids. V was shortened by 8 bases and J by 8 bases, with 18 bases between the two germline ends. The germline V gene has CDR1 MNHEY and CDR2 SVGAGI. The CDR3 spells CASAPRRQTEKLFF. CDR3 nucleotide sequence: TGTGCCAGCGCGCCAAGGCGGCAGACGGAAAAACTGTTTTTT.

A remark on this clone: The sample has other DNA sequences that encode this CDR3 too. The chain is built from TRBV19 and TRBJ1-1; a weak D match, TRBD1 (5 bases). With 1 base removed from V and 5 bases from J, the gap between germline ends came to 11 bases. This CDR3 spans 14 amino acids. Looked up from germline, CDR1 is LNHDA and CDR2 is SQIVND (reference sequence). CDR3 nucleotides: TGTGCCAGTAGTATAGGGGGGGTTGGTACTGAAGCTTTCTTT. Translation gives CASSIGGVGTEAFF.